This TCR beta chain was found in a study of blood T cell repertoires in COVID-19. Overall study: Acute and convalescent COVID-19 specimens originated in the United States, Italy and Spain.

Germline values: CDR1 ENHRY, CDR2 SYGVKD. The CDR3 spans 17 residues. The V and J ends lost 9 bases and 1 base, in that order; junction bases with no gene match: 9. This clone was counted many times. Assay: immunoSEQ multiplex PCR; the TCRdb copy retains only in-frame clones and omits some. This sample has some 160,000 clones, with around 88% found just once. The TCR sequence derives from a woman aged 65 to 85 who had recovered from COVID-19. The rearrangement links TRBV10-3 to TRBJ2-3, with 14 positions matching TRBD2. The specimen sequenced was peripheral blood. The chain's CDR3 is CAIHPGLAGVGTDTQYF. The CDR3 DNA reads TGTGCCATTCACCCGGGACTAGCGGGAGTGGGCACAGATACGCAGTATTTT.